Presented here are 6 T cell receptor beta chains from one specimen sequenced in a study of T cell responses to AZD1222 COVID-19 vaccine. Profiled with immunoSEQ multiplex PCR; TCRdb holds only in-frame clones, not every one. The sample has roughly 80,000 clones; around 88% are singletons. The specimen was peripheral blood, collected 28 days after the second AZD1222 dose. These receptors originate from an adult who received the AZD1222 COVID-19 vaccine.

The chain is built from TRBV13 and TRBJ1-3, with D hard to call. The CDR3 runs to 12 residues. Trimming cost V 8 bases and J 6 bases, with 11 bases left between them. CDR1 is PRHDT and CDR2 is FYEKMQ in the germline V gene (reference sequence). CDR3 protein: CASGSLLNTIYF. The CDR3, as DNA: TGTGCCAGCGGGAGTCTTTTAAACACCATATATTTT.

This clone was seen only a few times. This chain uses TRBV6-5 with TRBJ1-5, with D maybe TRBD1 (6 bases). The CDR3 contains 12 residues. The V gene lost 6 bases and the J gene lost 7 bases, with 10 bases spanning the gap. Germline V gives CDR1 MNHEY, CDR2 SVGAGI. The CDR3 region has the DNA TGTGCCAGCAGCCGAGGGGGACAGCCCCAGCATTTT. Its translation: CASSRGGQPQHF.

V and J are TRBV7-2 and TRBJ2-4; TRBD1 aligns across 9 bases. This CDR3 spans 17 amino acids. Per germline, CDR1 SGHTA and CDR2 FQGNSA. V dropped 4 bases and J dropped 5; count of bases not matched to a gene: 12. The CDR3 DNA reads TGTGCCAGCAGCTCTACGACGGGACAGGGACGCCAAAACATTCAGTACTTC. Translating gives CASSSTTGQGRQNIQYF.

This clone has just one count. J is TRBJ2-7 and V is TRBV4-3, with 12 nucleotides matching TRBD2. Germline CDR1 and CDR2: LGHNA and YSLEER. The junction had 5 bases not matched to a gene; V was cut back by 3 bases and J by 5 bases. This CDR3 contains 15 residues. CDR3 in amino acids: CASSQWTSGADEQYF. The CDR3 region has the DNA TGCGCCAGCAGCCAGTGGACTAGCGGGGCCGACGAGCAGTACTTC.

The J gene is TRBJ2-5, the V gene TRBV9; the match to TRBD1 covers 8 bases. Germline-derived CDR1 and CDR2 are SGDLS and YYNGEE. This CDR3 has 17 amino acids. V dropped 3 bases and J dropped 4; count of bases not matched to a gene: 14. Here the CDR3 reads CASSANPTGARLETQYF. DNA of the CDR3: TGTGCCAGCAGCGCAAACCCGACAGGGGCGCGGTTAGAGACCCAGTACTTC.

The chain carries TRBV28 and TRBJ1-5; unclear D gene. CDR1 is MDHEN, CDR2 SYDVKM, per germline. V lost 6 bases to trimming and J lost 2 bases, with 8 bases between them. CDR3 length: 13 amino acids. CDR3: CASRTHGNQPQHF. The DNA for the CDR3 is TGTGCCAGCAGAACGCACGGCAATCAGCCCCAGCATTTT.